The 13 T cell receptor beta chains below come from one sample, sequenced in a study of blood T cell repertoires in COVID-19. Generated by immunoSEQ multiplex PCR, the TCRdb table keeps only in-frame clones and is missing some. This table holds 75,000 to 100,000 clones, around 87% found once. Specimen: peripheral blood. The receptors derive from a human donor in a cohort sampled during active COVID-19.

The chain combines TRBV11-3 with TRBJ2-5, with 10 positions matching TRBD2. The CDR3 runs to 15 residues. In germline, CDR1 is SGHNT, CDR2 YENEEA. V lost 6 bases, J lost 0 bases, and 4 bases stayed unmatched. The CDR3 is CASSLGLANQETQYF. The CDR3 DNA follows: TGTGCCAGCAGTCTGGGACTAGCGAACCAAGAGACCCAGTACTTC. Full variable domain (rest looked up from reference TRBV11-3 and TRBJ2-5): EAGVVQSPRYKIIEKKQPVAFWCNPISGHNTLYWYLQNLGQGPELLIRYENEEAVDDSQLPKDRFSAERLKGVDSTLKIQPAELGDSAVYLCASSLGLANQETQYFGPGTRLLVL.

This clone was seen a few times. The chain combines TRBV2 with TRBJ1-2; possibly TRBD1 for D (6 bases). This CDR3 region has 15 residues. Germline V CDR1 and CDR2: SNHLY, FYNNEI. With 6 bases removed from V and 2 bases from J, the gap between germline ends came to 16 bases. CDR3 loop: CASSLDSYKNYGYTF. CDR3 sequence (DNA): TGTGCCAGCAGCCTGGACAGTTACAAAAACTATGGCTACACCTTC. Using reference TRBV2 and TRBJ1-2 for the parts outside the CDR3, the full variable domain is EPEVTQTPSHQVTQMGQEVILRCVPISNHLYFYWYRQILGQKVEFLVSFYNNEISEKSEIFDDQFSVERPDGSNFTLKIRSTKLEDSAMYFCASSLDSYKNYGYTFGSGTRLTVV.

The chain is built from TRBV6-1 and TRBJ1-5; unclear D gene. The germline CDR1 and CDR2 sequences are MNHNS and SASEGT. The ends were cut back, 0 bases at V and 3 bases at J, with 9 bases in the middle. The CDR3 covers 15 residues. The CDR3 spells CASSEAVALNQPQHF. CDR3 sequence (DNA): TGTGCCAGCAGTGAAGCGGTCGCGCTCAATCAGCCCCAGCATTTT.

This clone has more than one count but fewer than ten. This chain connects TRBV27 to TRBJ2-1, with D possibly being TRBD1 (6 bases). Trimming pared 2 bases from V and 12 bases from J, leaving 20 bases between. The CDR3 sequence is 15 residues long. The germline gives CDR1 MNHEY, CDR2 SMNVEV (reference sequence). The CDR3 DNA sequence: TGTGCCAGCAGTTTACTGCAGTTGGGACAATCGGTGCAGTTCTTC. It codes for CASSLLQLGQSVQFF.

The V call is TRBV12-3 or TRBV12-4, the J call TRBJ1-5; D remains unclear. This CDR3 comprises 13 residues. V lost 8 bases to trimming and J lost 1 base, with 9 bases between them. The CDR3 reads CASCVVSNQPQHF. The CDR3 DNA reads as TGTGCCAGCTGCGTAGTAAGCAATCAGCCCCAGCATTTT.

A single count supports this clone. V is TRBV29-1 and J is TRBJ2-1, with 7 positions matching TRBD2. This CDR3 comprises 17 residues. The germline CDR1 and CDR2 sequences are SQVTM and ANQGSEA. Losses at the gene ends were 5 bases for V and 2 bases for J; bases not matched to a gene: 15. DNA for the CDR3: TGCAGCGTTCAAATCGCCCTAGCGGCACTAGCCTACAATGAGCAGTTCTTC. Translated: CSVQIALAALAYNEQFF.

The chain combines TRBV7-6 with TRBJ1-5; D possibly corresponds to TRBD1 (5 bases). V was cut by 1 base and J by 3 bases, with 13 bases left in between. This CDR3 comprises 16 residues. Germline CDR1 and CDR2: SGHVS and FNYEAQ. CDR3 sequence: CASSLGQRGLNQPQHF. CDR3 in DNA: TGTGCCAGCAGCTTAGGACAGCGGGGACTCAATCAGCCCCAGCATTTT.

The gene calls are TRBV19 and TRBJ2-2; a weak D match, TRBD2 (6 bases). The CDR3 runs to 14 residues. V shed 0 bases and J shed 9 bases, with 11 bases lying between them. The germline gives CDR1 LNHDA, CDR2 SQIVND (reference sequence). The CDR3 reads CASSIDLTSRELFF. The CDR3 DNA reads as TGTGCCAGTAGTATAGATCTAACTAGCCGGGAGCTGTTTTTT.

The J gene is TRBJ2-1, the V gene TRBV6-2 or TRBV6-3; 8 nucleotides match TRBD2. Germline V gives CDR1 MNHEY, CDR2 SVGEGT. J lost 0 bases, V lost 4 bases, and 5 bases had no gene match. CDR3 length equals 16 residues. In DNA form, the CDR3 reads TGTGCCAGCAGTTTGGAGCGGGGGACCTCCTACAATGAGCAGTTCTTC. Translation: CASSLERGTSYNEQFF.

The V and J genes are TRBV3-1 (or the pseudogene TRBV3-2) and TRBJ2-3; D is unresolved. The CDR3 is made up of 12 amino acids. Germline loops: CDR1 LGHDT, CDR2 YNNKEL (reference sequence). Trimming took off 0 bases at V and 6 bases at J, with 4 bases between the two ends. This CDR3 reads CASSQDSDTQYF. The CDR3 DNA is TGTGCCAGCAGCCAAGACTCCGATACGCAGTATTTT.

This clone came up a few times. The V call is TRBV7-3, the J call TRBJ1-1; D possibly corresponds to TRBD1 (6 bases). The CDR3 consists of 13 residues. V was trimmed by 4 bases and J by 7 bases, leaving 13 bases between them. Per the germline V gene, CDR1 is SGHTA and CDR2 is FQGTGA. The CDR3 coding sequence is TGTGCCAGCAGCTCCAGGACAGCAGATGAAGCTTTCTTT. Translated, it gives CASSSRTADEAFF.

In nucleotides, the CDR3 is TGTGCCAGCAGCTTGGATTGGGCTAGCGCAGGGAACATTCAGTACTTC. Translating gives CASSLDWASAGNIQYF. The V gene is TRBV5-4, the J gene TRBJ2-4; TRBD2 might be the D (6 bases). The CDR3 totals 16 residues. V lost 0 bases and J lost 7, with 17 bases in between. The germline V gene encodes CDR1 SGHNT and CDR2 YYREEE (reference sequence).

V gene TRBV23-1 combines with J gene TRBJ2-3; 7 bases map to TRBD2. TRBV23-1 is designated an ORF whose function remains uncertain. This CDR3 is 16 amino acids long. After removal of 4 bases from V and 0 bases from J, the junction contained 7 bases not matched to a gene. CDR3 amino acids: CASSPGGSSSTDTQYF. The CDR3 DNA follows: TGCGCCAGCAGTCCGGGGGGTTCCTCTAGCACAGATACGCAGTATTTT.